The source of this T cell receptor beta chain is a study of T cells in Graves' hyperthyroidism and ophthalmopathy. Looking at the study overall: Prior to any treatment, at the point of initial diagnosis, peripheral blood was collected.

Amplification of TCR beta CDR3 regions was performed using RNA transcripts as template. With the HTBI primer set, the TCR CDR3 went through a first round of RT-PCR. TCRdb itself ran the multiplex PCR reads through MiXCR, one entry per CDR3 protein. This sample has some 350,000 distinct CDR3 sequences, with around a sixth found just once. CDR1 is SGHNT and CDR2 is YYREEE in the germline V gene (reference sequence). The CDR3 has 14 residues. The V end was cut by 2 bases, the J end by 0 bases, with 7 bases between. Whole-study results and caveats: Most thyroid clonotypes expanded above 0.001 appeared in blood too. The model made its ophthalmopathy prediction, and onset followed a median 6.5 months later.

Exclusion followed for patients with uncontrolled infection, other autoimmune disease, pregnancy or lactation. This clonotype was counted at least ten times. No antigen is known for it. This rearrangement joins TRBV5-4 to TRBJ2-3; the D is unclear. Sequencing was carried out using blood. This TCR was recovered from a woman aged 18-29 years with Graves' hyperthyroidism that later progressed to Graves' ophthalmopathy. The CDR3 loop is CASSLASSTDTQYF. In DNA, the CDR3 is TGTGCCAGCAGCTTAGCGTCTAGCACAGATACGCAGTATTTT.